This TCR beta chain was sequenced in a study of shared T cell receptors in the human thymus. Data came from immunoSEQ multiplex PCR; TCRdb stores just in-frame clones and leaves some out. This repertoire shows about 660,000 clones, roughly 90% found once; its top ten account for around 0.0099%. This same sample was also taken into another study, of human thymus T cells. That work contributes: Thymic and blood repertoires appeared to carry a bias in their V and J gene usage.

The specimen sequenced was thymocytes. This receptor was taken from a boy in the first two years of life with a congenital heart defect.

The chain's CDR3 is CASSDGLAGGPSEFF. CDR3 nucleotides: TGTGCCAGCAGTGATGGGCTAGCGGGAGGGCCTAGTGAGTTCTTC. The rearrangement links TRBV6-1 to TRBJ2-1, with 12 bases fitting TRBD2. Germline CDR1 and CDR2: MNHNS and SASEGT. CDR3 length: 15 amino acids. Unmatched junction bases numbered 11, after V lost 3 bases and J lost 14 bases.